Reported below is one T cell receptor (beta chain). The germline V gene has CDR1 ENHRY and CDR2 SYGVKD. V lost 0 bases, J lost 9 bases, and 9 bases lay in between. The CDR3 is 13 amino acids. The data belong to a study of blood T cell repertoires in COVID-19. TCRdb keeps only in-frame clones here, not all; method: immunoSEQ multiplex PCR. The data hold over 200,000 clones, with under 90% observed a single time. This clonotype was obtained from a man aged 80 or over with acute or convalescent COVID-19. This chain uses TRBV10-3 with TRBJ2-4; D is perhaps TRBD2 (6 bases). The sequenced material came from peripheral blood. CDR3 amino acids: CAISESDSGIQYF. CDR3 sequence (DNA): TGTGCCATCAGTGAGTCGGATAGCGGCATTCAGTACTTC.